This entry features one T cell receptor (beta chain) sequence. This sample is part of a study of blood T cell repertoires in COVID-19. Study-level information: Material from acute and convalescent COVID-19 was sourced from the United States, Italy and Spain. PBMCs, B-cell-depleted T cells, or T cells were the source of the cDNA or gDNA that made up the material.

Original processing notes: The assay estimated nucleated cells by amplifying reference gene primers. Only in-frame clones appear in the TCRdb table, and some are missing; sequencing was by immunoSEQ multiplex PCR. The D gene and trimming were derived from the DNA, and the V and J assignments and clone size from that table. The table records 130,000 or so clones, 85% to 90% of them present only once. Trimming removed 5 bases from V and 5 bases from J; junction bases left unmatched: 6. The CDR3 sequence is 15 residues long. The germline gives CDR1 MNHEY, CDR2 SVGAGI. This TCR came from a man between 65 and 85 years old with active COVID-19. Specimen: peripheral blood. The chain is built from TRBV6-5 and TRBJ1-4; 9 bases map to TRBD1. The CDR3 protein is CASSSSGTGNEKLFF. CDR3 DNA sequence: TGTGCCAGCAGTAGCTCGGGGACAGGGAATGAAAAACTGTTTTTT.